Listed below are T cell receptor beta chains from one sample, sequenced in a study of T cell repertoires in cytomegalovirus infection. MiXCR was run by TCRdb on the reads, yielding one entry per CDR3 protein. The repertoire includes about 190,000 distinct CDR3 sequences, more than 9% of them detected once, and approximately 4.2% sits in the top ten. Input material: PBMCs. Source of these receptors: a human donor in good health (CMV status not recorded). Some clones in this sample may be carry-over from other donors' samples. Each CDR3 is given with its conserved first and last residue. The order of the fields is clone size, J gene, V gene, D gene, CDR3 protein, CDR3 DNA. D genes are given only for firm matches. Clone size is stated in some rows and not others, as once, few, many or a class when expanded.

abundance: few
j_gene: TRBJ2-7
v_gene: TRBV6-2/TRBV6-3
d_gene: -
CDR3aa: CASSYSKVQGYEQYF
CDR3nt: TGTGCCAGCAGTTACTCGAAGGTTCAGGGCTACGAGCAGTACTTC

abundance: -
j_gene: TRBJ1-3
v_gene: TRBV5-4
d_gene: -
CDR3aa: CASSGDSGGNTIYF
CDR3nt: TGTGCCAGCAGCGGCGACAGTGGCGGAAACACCATATATTTT

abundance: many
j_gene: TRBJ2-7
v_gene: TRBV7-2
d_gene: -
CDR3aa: CASSLTPLPREQYF
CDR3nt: TGTGCCAGCAGCTTAACCCCCCTCCCTAGAGAGCAGTACTTC

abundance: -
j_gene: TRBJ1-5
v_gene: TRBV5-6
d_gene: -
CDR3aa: CASNVTVGGRDQPQHF
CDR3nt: TGTGCCAGCAACGTCACGGTGGGGGGAAGGGATCAGCCCCAGCATTTT

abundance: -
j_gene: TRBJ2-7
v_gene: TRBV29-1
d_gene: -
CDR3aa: CSVLGTLYEQYF
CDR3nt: TGCAGCGTCCTCGGGACTCTCTACGAGCAGTACTTC

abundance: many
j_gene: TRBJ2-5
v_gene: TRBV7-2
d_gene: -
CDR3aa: CASSLGSETQYF
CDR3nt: TGTGCCAGCAGCTTAGGTTCCGAGACCCAGTACTTC

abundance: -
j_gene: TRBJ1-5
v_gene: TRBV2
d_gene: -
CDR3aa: CASIDSYNQPQHF
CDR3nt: TGTGCCAGCATAGACAGCTACAATCAGCCCCAGCATTTT

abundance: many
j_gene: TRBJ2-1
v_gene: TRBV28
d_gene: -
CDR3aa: CASSPNRPYNEQFF
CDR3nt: TGTGCCAGCAGTCCTAACAGGCCCTACAATGAGCAGTTCTTC

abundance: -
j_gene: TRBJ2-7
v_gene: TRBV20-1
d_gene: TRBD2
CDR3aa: CSARVPPGTSGLANSYEQYF
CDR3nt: TGCAGTGCTAGAGTTCCCCCAGGGACGTCAGGACTAGCGAACTCCTACGAGCAGTACTTC

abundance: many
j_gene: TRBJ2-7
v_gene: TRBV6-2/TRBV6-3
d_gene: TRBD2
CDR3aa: CASSYYAGLRYEQYF
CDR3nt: TGTGCCAGCAGTTACTATGCGGGACTACGCTACGAGCAGTACTTC

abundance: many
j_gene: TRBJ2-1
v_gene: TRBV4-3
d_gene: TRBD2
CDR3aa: CASSQADAGTSGWNEQFF
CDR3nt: TGCGCCAGCAGCCAAGCCGACGCCGGGACTAGCGGGTGGAATGAGCAGTTCTTC

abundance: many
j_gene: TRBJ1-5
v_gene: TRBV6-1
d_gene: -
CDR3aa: CASSYQGRDQPQHF
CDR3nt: TGTGCCAGCAGTTACCAAGGAAGGGATCAGCCCCAGCATTTT

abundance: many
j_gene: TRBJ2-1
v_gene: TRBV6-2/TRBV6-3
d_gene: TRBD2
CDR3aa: CASSLGLATRRYNEQFF
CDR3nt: TGTGCCAGCAGTTTGGGACTAGCGACCCGTCGCTACAATGAGCAGTTCTTC

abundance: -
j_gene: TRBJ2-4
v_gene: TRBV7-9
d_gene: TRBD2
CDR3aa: CASSSLAGDQISLAKNIQYF
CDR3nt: TGTGCCAGCAGCTCATTAGCGGGAGATCAGATTTCCCTAGCCAAAAACATTCAGTACTTC

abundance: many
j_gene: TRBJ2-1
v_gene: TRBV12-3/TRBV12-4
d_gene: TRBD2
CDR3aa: CASSQRLAGVSDEQFF
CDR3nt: TGTGCCAGCAGTCAAAGACTAGCGGGAGTTTCGGATGAGCAGTTCTTC

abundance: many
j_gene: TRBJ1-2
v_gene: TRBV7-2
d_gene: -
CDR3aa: CASSLGGGEANYGYTF
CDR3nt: TGTGCCAGCAGCTTAGGGGGAGGAGAAGCTAACTATGGCTACACCTTC

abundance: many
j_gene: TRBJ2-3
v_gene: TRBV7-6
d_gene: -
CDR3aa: CASSPQLLGAVLDTQYF
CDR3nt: TGTGCCAGCAGCCCCCAACTCCTGGGGGCAGTCCTAGATACGCAGTATTTT

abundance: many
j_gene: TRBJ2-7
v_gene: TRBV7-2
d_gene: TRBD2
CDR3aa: CASSSLAGATYEQYF
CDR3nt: TGTGCCAGCAGCTCCCTAGCGGGCGCCACCTACGAGCAGTACTTC

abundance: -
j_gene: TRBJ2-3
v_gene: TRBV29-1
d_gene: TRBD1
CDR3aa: CSVEGQGSTDTQYF
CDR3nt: TGCAGCGTTGAAGGACAGGGAAGCACAGATACGCAGTATTTT

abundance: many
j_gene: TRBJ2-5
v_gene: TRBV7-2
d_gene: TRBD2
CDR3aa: CASSLVGGLAGGRETQYF
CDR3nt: TGTGCCAGCAGCTTAGTGGGGGGACTAGCGGGAGGACGGGAGACCCAGTACTTC

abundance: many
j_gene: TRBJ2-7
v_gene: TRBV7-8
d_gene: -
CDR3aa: CASSFHQTDQYF
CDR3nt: TGTGCCAGCAGCTTCCACCAGACAGACCAGTACTTC

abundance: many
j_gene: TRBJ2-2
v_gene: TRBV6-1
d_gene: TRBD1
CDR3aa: CASSLDRGRGELFF
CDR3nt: TGTGCCAGCAGTTTAGACAGGGGGCGAGGGGAGCTGTTTTTT

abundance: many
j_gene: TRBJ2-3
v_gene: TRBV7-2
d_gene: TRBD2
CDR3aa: CASSSSGSAPDTQYF
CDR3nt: TGTGCCAGCAGCTCTAGCGGGAGCGCCCCAGATACGCAGTATTTT

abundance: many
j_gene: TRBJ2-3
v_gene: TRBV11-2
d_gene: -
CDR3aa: CASSLAPGGTQYF
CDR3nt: TGTGCCAGCAGCTTAGCTCCGGGTGGTACGCAGTATTTT

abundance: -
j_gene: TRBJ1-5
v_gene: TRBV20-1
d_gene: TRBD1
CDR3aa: CSAARGLMSNQPQHF
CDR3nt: TGCAGTGCGGCCAGGGGGCTAATGAGCAATCAGCCCCAGCATTTT